This T cell receptor beta chain was retrieved from a study of OX40 agonist ivuxolimab in advanced cancers. Study overall: Across the patients, intravenous ivuxolimab was delivered every 2 weeks at 0.01 to 10 mg/kg. Every patient in dose escalation had hepatocellular carcinoma, melanoma, renal cell or head and neck cancer. Prior checkpoint blockade (anti-PD-1, anti-PD-L1 or anti-CTLA-4) was permitted; about 40% had it.

Trimming stripped 2 bases from V and 1 base from J, with 8 bases between. The CDR3 consists of 14 residues. From germline, CDR1 is SEHNR and CDR2 FQNEAQ (reference sequence). General study results and limits: Clonal expansion by week 6 occurred in CD4+ and CD8+ blood T cells (at 0.1 to 3.0 mg/kg).

Libraries were prepared by immunoSEQ multiplex PCR; TCRdb keeps only in-frame clonotypes and omits some of them. The data contain about 50,000 clones, 80% of them singletons. As regards this clone: Its antigen is unidentified.

The chain links TRBV7-9 to TRBJ1-1, with no clear D. The sample here was CD4+ or CD8+ T cells sorted from blood, taken in a trial of the OX40 agonist ivuxolimab. This clonotype originated in an adult with an advanced solid tumor such as melanoma, head and neck, liver or kidney cancer. CDR3: CASSLLTANTEAFF. The CDR3 DNA is TGTGCCAGCAGCTTACTTACAGCGAACACTGAAGCTTTCTTT.